This T cell receptor (beta chain) comes out of a study of T-cell memory formation after mild COVID-19 (dated by TCRdb to the early 2020s). About the study as a whole: TCR sequence clusters from the two donors were found to be largely donor specific. T-cell clones expanding and contracting after mild COVID-19 in a couple of donors were tracked by longitudinal TCRalpha and TCRbeta repertoire sequencing. The cohort was made up of two young adult volunteers, one female and one male, who were previously healthy. General conclusions and limits of the study: Clones contracting from day 15 to 85 had balanced CD4/CD8 phenotypes, while a second wave expanding from day 15 to 37 was biased towards CD4+. Only a couple of mild cases were covered by the study, and larger cohorts that include severe cases with pre-infection samples were considered necessary. SARS-CoV-2 specificity was not confirmed for the second-wave clones peaking on day 37. Contracting CD4+ clones were located mainly in the CM and EM memory subsets, whereas CD8+ clones were found to be enriched in EMRA. Some responding clones were detected in pre-infection memory, suggesting pre-existing cross-reactive memory T cells joined the SARS-CoV-2 response.

From the germline V gene, CDR1 is SGHRS and CDR2 is YFSETQ. Deletion took 4 bases off V and 7 bases off J, with a span of 11 bases between the germline ends. The CDR3 goes from the cysteine to the phenylalanine over 12 residues. Solely the CDR3 DNA is kept, with 36 bases framed from the first base. Ficoll-Paque density gradient centrifugation was the method used to isolate PBMCs. For sequencing, an Illumina NovaSeq 6000 was employed. Using 5'RACE with constant-segment primers, TCRalpha and TCRbeta cDNA libraries were constructed, with sample barcodes and unique molecular identifiers added in the process. Trizol reagent was used to extract RNA from every sample. The libraries were amplified in two PCR steps, and the second step added a second sample barcode and Illumina TruSeq adapters. The libraries were sequenced on an Illumina NovaSeq using 2 x 150 bp paired-end reads. From the authors' description of their analysis: With migec v1.2.7, reads were demultiplexed and then collapsed into UMI-guided consensus sequences. Using mixcr v2.1.11, UMI consensuses were aligned to TRA and TRB V and J templates and then assembled into clonotypes. A clonotype was counted as expanded or contracted only if both edgeR and NoisET called the change significant, with noise models trained on biological replicates. edgeR calls used a false discovery rate-adjusted p below 0.01 and a log2 fold-change threshold of 1. As an exploratory analysis of dynamics, PCA with hierarchical clustering was applied to max-normalized trajectories of the 1000 most abundant clonotypes. Separately sequenced CD4+ and CD8+ repertoires were used to assign the CD4 or CD8 phenotype of responding clones. The public reads were quality trimmed at Q25 with fastp and then assembled into clones with MiXCR by TCRdb, keeping productive beta chains. Identical CDR3 proteins give one entry, which carries the most common genes and DNA. TCRdb, not the authors, supplied the V and J calls. Across this sample there are 400,000 to 500,000 distinct CDR3 sequences, with 20% to 25% seen only once. The ten largest clones add up to about 10% of the sample.

This clonotype was seen more than once but under ten times. Its antigen remains unidentified. Base qualities are missing; no much larger clone stands one base away. This TCR came from an adult woman who had mild COVID-19 (a few samples of this study predate the infection). The sample titles of this study are shuffled in the database, so cell type and time point are left out; the donor was told from shared clones. The sample taken for sequencing was PBMCs or a T cell subset sorted from them (not recorded which). The chain is assembled from TRBV5-1 and TRBJ1-1, with TRBD1 as a weak D call on 5 bases. CDR3 region: CASSPDRHEAFF. The DNA sequence is TGCGCCAGCAGCCCAGACAGACATGAAGCTTTCTTT.